This TCR beta chain was documented in a study of blood T cells in healthy people across ages. Study-level background: Through template switching, about one barcoded beta molecule was captured per two T cells, as measured in model experiments. General observations from the study: The study could not conclusively compare naive and antigen-experienced cells, given its unsorted PBMCs.

A sample-barcoded 5' primer and a J-beta primer mix were used in a second PCR of about 7 to 11 cycles. TCRdb processed the 5' RACE reads anew with MiXCR; each CDR3 protein has one entry. Among 750,000 or so distinct CDR3 sequences, about 25% were seen once, and the ten largest hold just under 9.5%. Details on this clonotype: Its antigen remains unidentified.

The same data also contributed to another study, on T cells of mothers and their children. That work states: The authors added sample barcodes and 2-4 random nucleotides using the M1S primer of the second PCR. Sequencing got over 10 million TCR beta CDR3 reads from each mother and roughly 2.7 million from each child.

This receptor was obtained from a boy aged 5-17 years in good health. The sequenced material came from blood.

Here the CDR3 DNA reads TGTGCCAGCAGCTTATACAGGGGACCTGAAGAGACCCAGTACTTC. Residues: CASSLYRGPEETQYF. The V call is TRBV7-9, the J call TRBJ2-5, with 7 bases aligning to TRBD1. Germline V gene lookup returns CDR1 SEHNR and CDR2 FQNEAQ (reference sequence). CDR3 size: 15 residues. The trim removed 2 bases at V and 3 bases at J, leaving 6 bases unmatched.